The clone carrying this T cell receptor (beta chain) has a count of ten or more. The target antigen is unknown. The TCR beta profiling, which covered VDJ combination and CDR3 sequence, was carried out using genomic DNA as the template. MiXCR was run by TCRdb on the reads, yielding one entry per CDR3 protein. The sample contains a few hundred thousand distinct CDR3 sequences, 30% to 40% of which appear only once. V dropped 2 bases and J dropped 11 bases, with 15 bases sitting between them. Germline lookup yields CDR1 MNHEY and CDR2 SVGAGI. This CDR3 is 13 amino acids long. This sample stems from a study of CD8+CD57+ T cells in acquired aplastic anemia. For the study at large: Across the sorted CD4+ and CD8+ cells, DNA amounts averaged roughly 3.5 ug. Healthy donor CD4+ cell samples had a mean of roughly 9.9 million reads.

Overall study findings and caveats: Some 30 shared CD8+ CDR3s appeared highly expressed within patients' immunodominant clones. The CD8+ Simpson's diversity of patients and controls was not significantly different.

This clonotype originated in a human donor in good health, serving as a control. Sequenced sample: sorted CD4+, CD8+, or CD8+CD57+ T cells (not recorded which) from PBMCs. The chain couples TRBV6-5 to TRBJ1-2, with unresolved D. CDR3 coding DNA: TGTGCCAGCAGTTACAAAGTGTCAGTTGGATACACCTTC. The encoded protein is CASSYKVSVGYTF.